This entry lists 26 T cell receptor beta chains sequenced from one sample in a study of T cells after yellow fever vaccination. One entry per CDR3 protein, called by TCRdb with MiXCR from the 5' RACE reads. Of fewer than 350,000 distinct CDR3 sequences listed, 8.5% to 10% are singletons. The sample in question was PBMCs, obtained on the day of the first yellow fever vaccination. The receptors were sampled from a man between 18 and 29 years old who received the YFV17D yellow fever vaccine.

This clonotype was seen repeatedly, ten times or more. The J gene is TRBJ1-2, the V gene TRBV7-2; D ambiguous. Per germline, CDR1 SGHTA and CDR2 FQGNSA. Trimming took off 5 bases at V and 0 bases at J, with 13 bases between the two ends. This CDR3 is 15 amino acids long. CDR3 DNA sequence: TGTGCCAGCAGCCGAGCGGCGGAAGCTAACTATGGCTACACCTTC. Its translation is CASSRAAEANYGYTF.

Ten or more counts support this clonotype. V usage is TRBV5-1 and J usage is TRBJ2-5; TRBD1 aligns across 7 bases. CDR1 SGHRS and CDR2 YFSETQ come from the germline V gene. The trim removed 4 bases at V and 0 bases at J, leaving 9 bases unmatched. CDR3 length: 16 amino acids. This CDR3 reads CASSRSGQRYQETQYF. The CDR3, as DNA: TGCGCCAGCAGCCGATCGGGACAGAGGTACCAAGAGACCCAGTACTTC.

The rearrangement uses TRBV5-1 and TRBJ1-1; 8 bases map to TRBD1. Germline V gives CDR1 SGHRS, CDR2 YFSETQ. The V gene end was trimmed by 6 bases and the J gene end by 4 bases; junction bases not matched to a gene: 8. CDR3 length: 14 amino acids. CDR3 loop: CASIPRQGTTEAFF. The DNA for the CDR3 is TGCGCCAGCATCCCAAGACAGGGGACCACTGAAGCTTTCTTT.

This clonotype has a handful of counts. V gene TRBV13 combines with J gene TRBJ1-1, with a weak D call TRBD1 (5 bases). Germline values: CDR1 PRHDT, CDR2 FYEKMQ (reference sequence). The CDR3 spans 15 residues. With 4 bases removed from V and 4 bases from J, the gap between germline ends came to 16 bases. CDR3 sequence: CASSWGRGWATEAFF. CDR3 nucleotides: TGTGCCAGCAGCTGGGGAAGGGGTTGGGCCACTGAAGCTTTCTTT.

This clonotype appeared many times. This chain links TRBV5-1 with TRBJ2-7; 10 nucleotides line up with TRBD1. With 3 bases clipped from V and 4 bases from J, the junction kept 7 bases outside the gene matches. The length of the CDR3 is 15 residues. Germline values: CDR1 SGHRS, CDR2 YFSETQ. CDR3 DNA: TGCGCCAGCAGCTCACGGACAGGGGGACCGTACGAGCAGTACTTC. Its protein product is CASSSRTGGPYEQYF.

This chain links TRBV4-3 with TRBJ2-5, with D perhaps TRBD1 (6 bases). The CDR3 is 16 residues long. The germline CDR1 and CDR2 sequences are LGHNA and YSLEER. V was cut by 0 bases and J by 4 bases, with 15 bases left in between. The CDR3 region has the DNA TGCGCCAGCAGCCAAGATCAGGGGTCCTCAAGAGAGACCCAGTACTTC. Its translation is CASSQDQGSSRETQYF.

A word on this clonotype: The junction differs from germline at one of its ends, possibly a read error. The genes are TRBV12-3 or TRBV12-4 and TRBJ2-2; 16 bases align to TRBD2. This CDR3 is 20 amino acids long. CDR3 amino acids: CASLIDPGLAGGPVPGEQFF. In DNA form, the CDR3 reads TGTGCCAGCCTAATCGACCCGGGACTAGCGGGGGGGCCTGTTCCCGGGGAGCAGTTTTTT.

This clonotype has at least ten counts. This chain joins TRBV6-6 and TRBJ2-7; D uncertain. Trimming removed 2 bases at V and 3 bases at J, with 5 bases between. Germline V gives CDR1 MNHNY, CDR2 SVGAGI (reference sequence). The CDR3 spans 12 residues. CDR3 protein: CASSYAGYEQYV. The DNA of the CDR3 is TGTGCCAGCAGTTACGCAGGCTACGAGCAGTACGTC.

The sample holds many counts of this clonotype. The chain links TRBV5-1 to TRBJ2-1, with 7 bases fitting TRBD2. The CDR3 spans 12 residues. From germline, CDR1 is SGHRS and CDR2 YFSETQ. With 0 bases clipped from V and 10 bases from J, the junction kept 1 base outside the gene matches. This chain's CDR3 is CASSLVSGEQFF. Here the CDR3 DNA reads TGCGCCAGCAGCTTGGTTAGCGGGGAGCAGTTCTTC. The variable domain in full, completed from reference TRBV5-1 and TRBJ2-1, reads KAGVTQTPRYLIKTRGQQVTLSCSPISGHRSVSWYQQTPGQGLQFLFEYFSETQRNKGNFPGRFSGRQFSNSRSEMNVSTLELGDSALYLCASSLVSGEQFFGPGTRLTVL.

The chain employs TRBV9 and TRBJ1-5; a possible D gene is TRBD1 (6 bases). V was clipped by 3 bases and J by 6 bases, with 13 bases between them. The CDR3 has 14 amino acids. The germline V gene has CDR1 SGDLS and CDR2 YYNGEE. CDR3 nucleotides: TGTGCCAGCAGCGCGGAGGACAGAACTCAGCCCCAGCATTTT. Its protein product is CASSAEDRTQPQHF.

The chain is built from TRBV21-1 and TRBJ1-2; the D call of TRBD1 is as the table states it, not checked on the DNA. TRBV21-1 constitutes a pseudogene. The CDR3 is made up of 14 amino acids. This chain's CDR3 is CADGDPDRVHGYTF. The DNA of the CDR3 is TGTGCAGACGGGGATCCGGACAGGGTCCATGGCTACACCTTC.

This chain connects TRBV20-1 to TRBJ1-5, with D possibly matching TRBD1 (5 bases). CDR3 length: 15 amino acids. Deletions cut 0 bases from V and 0 bases from J, with 9 bases between. Germline CDR1 DFQATT, CDR2 SNEGSKA (reference sequence). In DNA form, the CDR3 reads TGCAGTGCTAGAGATGGAGGGGTTAGCAATCAGCCCCAGCATTTT. Its translation is CSARDGGVSNQPQHF.

The V call is TRBV4-2, the J call TRBJ1-4, with D possibly being TRBD1 (6 bases). This CDR3 comprises 17 residues. V lost 3 bases and J lost 8, with 22 bases in between. Germline-derived CDR1 and CDR2 are LGHNA and YNFKEQ. CDR3: CASSQPSRGGVREKLFF. CDR3 coding DNA: TGTGCCAGCAGCCAGCCCTCAAGGGGGGGCGTTAGAGAAAAACTGTTTTTT.

The genes are TRBV5-4 and TRBJ2-5; TRBD1 matches at 10 bases. Germline lookup yields CDR1 SGHNT and CDR2 YYREEE (reference sequence). The length of the CDR3 is 17 residues. The V segment lost 2 bases and the J segment 7 bases; nucleotides outside the gene matches: 14. The CDR3 loop is CASSFLEGGTGAATQYF. The CDR3, as DNA: TGTGCCAGCAGCTTCCTCGAAGGCGGGACAGGGGCTGCGACCCAGTACTTC.

This clonotype appeared a few times. The chain carries TRBV9 and TRBJ2-6; D is undetermined. There are 15 residues in the CDR3. Germline V gene data show CDR1 as SGDLS and CDR2 as YYNGEE. V lost 1 base, J lost 0 bases, and 5 bases lay in between. The CDR3 loop reads CASSVLGSGANVLTF. The CDR3 bases are TGTGCCAGCAGCGTACTAGGCTCTGGGGCCAACGTCCTGACTTTC.

This clonotype was seen only a few times. This chain uses TRBV7-2 with TRBJ2-7; D remains ambiguous. V was pared by 5 bases and J by 10 bases, with 12 bases between. Germline V gene lookup returns CDR1 SGHTA and CDR2 FQGNSA. CDR3 length equals 11 residues. CDR3 in DNA: TGTGCCAGCAGCGCCTCGACCCTTCAGTACTTC. Protein: CASSASTLQYF.

This clonotype showed up just a few times. The rearrangement links TRBV4-3 to TRBJ1-4, with a tentative D call TRBD1 (5 bases). The germline CDR1 and CDR2 sequences are LGHNA and YSLEER. This CDR3 is built from 16 residues. V shed 2 bases and J shed 5 bases, with 15 bases lying between them. CDR3 nucleotides: TGCGCCAGCAGCCAATTCCCTTCGGGACTCAATGAAAAACTGTTTTTT. Translated: CASSQFPSGLNEKLFF.

This clonotype appeared many times. The chain is built from TRBV5-1 and TRBJ2-1, with D uncertain. The CDR3 runs to 12 residues. Germline loops: CDR1 SGHRS, CDR2 YFSETQ. V lost 7 bases, J lost 4 bases, and 9 bases lay in between. The CDR3, as DNA: TGCGCCAGCGAGACGGCGTACAATGAGCAGTTCTTC. Protein: CASETAYNEQFF.

This clonotype was counted many times. The V call is TRBV9, the J call TRBJ2-1; possibly TRBD2 for D (5 bases). The CDR3 is made up of 15 amino acids. In germline, CDR1 is SGDLS, CDR2 YYNGEE. Trimming removed 0 bases at V and 0 bases at J, with 7 bases between. The CDR3 DNA sequence: TGTGCCAGCAGCGTAGCAGCGGCCTCCTACAATGAGCAGTTCTTC. Amino acids: CASSVAAASYNEQFF.

This clonotype was detected only a few times. The V call is TRBV6-2 or TRBV6-3, the J call TRBJ2-3; 9 nucleotides match TRBD2. CDR3 size: 16 residues. Germline loops: CDR1 MNHEY, CDR2 SVGEGT. The V and J ends lost 0 bases and 4 bases, in that order; junction bases with no gene match: 5. CDR3 sequence: CASSYSPSGDADTQYF. The CDR3 coding sequence is TGTGCCAGCAGTTACTCGCCTAGCGGGGACGCAGATACGCAGTATTTT.

The chain carries TRBV20-1 and TRBJ1-4; D unresolved. This CDR3 comprises 12 residues. Germline assignment: CDR1 DFQATT and CDR2 SNEGSKA (reference sequence). Trimming left V 4 bases short and J 3 bases short, with 6 bases between. The CDR3 DNA reads as TGCAGTGCTAACGGGGCTAATGAAAAACTGTTTTTT. Protein: CSANGANEKLFF.

This chain links TRBV27 with TRBJ1-1; D is possibly TRBD1 (5 bases). The CDR3 contains 14 residues. The V end lost 3 bases, the J end lost 0 bases, and 8 bases lay between the germline ends. The V gene's germline CDR1 is MNHEY and CDR2 SMNVEV (reference sequence). In DNA form, the CDR3 reads TGTGCCAGCAGTTTGGGGGAACTGAACACTGAAGCTTTCTTT. Translation: CASSLGELNTEAFF.

The sample holds many counts of this clonotype. This chain links TRBV28 with TRBJ2-3; TRBD1 matches 9 bases. This CDR3 is built from 15 residues. Trimming took 6 bases from V and 5 from J; bases not matched to a gene: 9. Germline lookup yields CDR1 MDHEN and CDR2 SYDVKM. The CDR3 sequence is CASSFVQGARDTQYF. The CDR3 DNA is TGTGCCAGCAGCTTTGTACAGGGGGCAAGAGATACGCAGTATTTT. The full variable domain, with the rest looked up from reference TRBV28 and TRBJ2-3, is DVKVTQSSRYLVKRTGEKVFLECVQDMDHENMFWYRQDPGLGLRLIYFSYDVKMKEKGDIPEGYSVSREKKERFSLILESASTNQTSMYLCASSFVQGARDTQYFGPGTRLTVL.

The V gene is TRBV27, the J gene TRBJ2-2; no firm D call. Germline CDR1 and CDR2: MNHEY and SMNVEV (reference sequence). Between the trimmed V and J ends, which lost 4 bases and 7 bases, there was a span of 4 bases. This CDR3 is 11 amino acids long. In nucleotides, the CDR3 is TGTGCCAGCAGTTGGGGCGGGGAGCTGTTTTTT. Translating it yields CASSWGGELFF.

The sample holds many counts of this clonotype. The V call is TRBV28, the J call TRBJ2-7; 8 bases line up with TRBD1. V gave up 5 bases and J gave up 4 bases; unmatched junction bases: 10. Germline V gene lookup returns CDR1 MDHEN and CDR2 SYDVKM. The CDR3 length is 15 residues. The CDR3 DNA reads as TGTGCCAGCAGTGAATCGGGGACAGGCCTTTACGAGCAGTACGTC. Amino acid sequence: CASSESGTGLYEQYV.

This clonotype appeared many times. The J gene is TRBJ1-3, the V gene TRBV2; 7 bases agree with TRBD1. V lost 6 bases to trimming and J lost 1 base; unmatched junction nucleotides: 0. The CDR3 runs to 13 residues. Germline values: CDR1 SNHLY, CDR2 FYNNEI. The CDR3 coding sequence is TGTGCCAGCAGACAGGGGTCTGGAAACACCATATATTTT. This gives the protein CASRQGSGNTIYF.